Here is one T cell receptor (beta chain) with its context. This clone's antigen is unknown. No per-base quality is available; no much larger clone lies one base away. This record comes from a study of blood T cell repertoires in COVID-19 (dated by TCRdb to the early 2020s). General notes on the study: Samples covering the acute and convalescent phases of COVID-19 were provided by collaborators in the United States, Italy and Spain. Where available, HLA class I and class II types were taken from metadata supplied by the sample provider and were not determined by assay-based typing. The dataset comprised deeply sampled blood TCRbeta repertoires from subjects exposed to, actively infected with, or recovered from COVID-19. Samples were obtained from the ongoing ImmuneRACE study (first 160 participants) and from 1,000 to 1,500 subjects provided by 6 global collaborators. The repertoires were released in a freely available public database intended as a resource for research on the immune response to SARS-CoV-2. A de-identified subject ID, COVID-19 status, age in years and sex were almost always included in the sample metadata. The prospective study material was composed of cDNA or gDNA derived from T cells, B-cell-depleted T cells, or PBMCs.

The germline V gene sets CDR1 to SGDLS and CDR2 to YYNGEE. Counted from cysteine to phenylalanine, this CDR3 has 14 amino acids. The only DNA kept is the CDR3, 42 bases in frame from the first base. The junction shows trimming of 4 bases on V and 2 bases on J, and the gene matches do not reach 4 bases of it. Results and caveats for the whole study, not just this receptor: The amount of clinical and demographic metadata varied by source and participant and was provided uncurated.

Whole blood was collected in K2EDTA tubes by collaborating institutions according to the institutions' own protocols. For TCRbeta analysis, collaborators shipped samples in one of three forms: frozen whole blood, isolated PBMCs, or DNA extracted from either of those sample types. TCRbeta CDR3 regions were amplified from genomic DNA by means of the immunoSEQ Assay, a bias-controlled multiplex PCR. On the study's bioinformatics: Within the assay, amplification of reference gene primers was used to estimate how many nucleated cells each sample contained. To quantify the absolute abundance of each unique TCRbeta CDR3 rearrangement, sequence reads were collapsed and filtered. Productive Simpson clonality was computed per sample as the square root of Simpson's diversity index over productive rearrangements. In TCRdb, the immuneACCESS table is reduced to in-frame sequences with V and J assigned. These tables do not hold every clone; where another copy was compared, an unresolved V gene accounts for under half, and the others remain unexplained. From that table come the V and J calls and clone size; the DNA was used to work out D and trimming. Recorded for this sample are about 170,000 clones; approximately 90% of them occurred a single time. The ten largest account for about 1.6% of the sample.

Sequencing used peripheral blood. The TCR sequence derives from a woman aged 50 to 60 with acute or convalescent COVID-19. The chain links TRBV9 with TRBJ2-7; the junction holds 9 bases that match TRBD1. The nucleotide sequence is TGTGCCAGCAGCCCCCGGGACAGGGCCTACGAGCAGTACTTC. This encodes CASSPRDRAYEQYF.